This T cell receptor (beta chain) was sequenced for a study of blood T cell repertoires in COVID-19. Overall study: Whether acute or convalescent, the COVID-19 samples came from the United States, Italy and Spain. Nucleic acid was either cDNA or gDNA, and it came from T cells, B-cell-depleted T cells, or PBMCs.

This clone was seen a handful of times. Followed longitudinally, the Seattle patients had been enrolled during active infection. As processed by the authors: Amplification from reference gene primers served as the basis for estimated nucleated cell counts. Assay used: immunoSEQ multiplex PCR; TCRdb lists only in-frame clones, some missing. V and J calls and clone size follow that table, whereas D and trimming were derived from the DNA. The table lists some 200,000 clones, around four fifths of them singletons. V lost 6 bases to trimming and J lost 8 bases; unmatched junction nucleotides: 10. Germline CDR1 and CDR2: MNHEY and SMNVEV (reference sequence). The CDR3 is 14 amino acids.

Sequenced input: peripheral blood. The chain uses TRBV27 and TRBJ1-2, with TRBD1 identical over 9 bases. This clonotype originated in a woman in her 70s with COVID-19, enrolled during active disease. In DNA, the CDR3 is TGTGCCAGCAGGGCCGGCGGACAGGGGATCGGCTACACCTTC. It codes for CASRAGGQGIGYTF.